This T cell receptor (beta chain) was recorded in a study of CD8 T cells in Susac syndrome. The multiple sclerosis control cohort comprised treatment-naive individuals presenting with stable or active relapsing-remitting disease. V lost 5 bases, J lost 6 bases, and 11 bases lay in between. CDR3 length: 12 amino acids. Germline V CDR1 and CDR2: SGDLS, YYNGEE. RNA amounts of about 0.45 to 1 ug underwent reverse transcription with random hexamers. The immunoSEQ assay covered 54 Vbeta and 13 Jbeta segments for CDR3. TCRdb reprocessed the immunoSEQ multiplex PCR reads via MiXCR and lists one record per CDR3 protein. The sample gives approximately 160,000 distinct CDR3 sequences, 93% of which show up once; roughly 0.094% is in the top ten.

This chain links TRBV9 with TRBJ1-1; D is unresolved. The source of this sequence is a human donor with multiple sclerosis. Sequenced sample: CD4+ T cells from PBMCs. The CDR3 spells CASRPIGAEAFF. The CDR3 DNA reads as TGTGCCAGCAGACCTATTGGGGCTGAAGCTTTCTTT.